Each of the 15 T cell receptor beta chains below was sequenced from the same sample in a study of T cells in Graves' hyperthyroidism and ophthalmopathy. TCR beta CDR3 regions were amplified from RNA. First-round RT-PCR of the TCR CDR3 relied on the HTBI primer set. TCRdb re-analysed the multiplex PCR reads in MiXCR, keeping a single row per CDR3 protein. Of 550,000 to 700,000 distinct CDR3 sequences in the sample, 46% are singletons; the top ten hold 15% to 20%. Sample: peripheral blood or thyroid tissue (not recorded which). The receptors were gathered from an adult woman with Graves' disease, either hyperthyroidism or ophthalmopathy (not recorded which).

This clonotype has ten or more counts. J is TRBJ1-5 and V is TRBV7-8; D remains ambiguous. The CDR3 is 13 amino acids. Germline V gene lookup returns CDR1 SGHVS and CDR2 FQNEAQ. V was shortened by 5 bases and J by 6 bases, with 11 bases between the two germline ends. CDR3 coding DNA: TGTGCCAGCAGCCCCGTCCTGGGTCAGCCCCAGCATTTT. Translation: CASSPVLGQPQHF.

This clonotype showed up many times. The V and J genes are TRBV12-3 or TRBV12-4 and TRBJ1-2; TRBD1 might be the D (5 bases). The V and J ends lost 6 bases and 8 bases respectively, with 16 bases between them. The CDR3 loop spans 13 amino acids. The CDR3 spells CASRTRAGAGYTF. As DNA, the CDR3 is TGTGCCAGCAGAACCAGGGCCGGCGCGGGCTACACCTTC.

This clonotype was found many times. The chain carries TRBV9 and TRBJ1-1, with D maybe TRBD1 (6 bases). Germline V gives CDR1 SGDLS, CDR2 YYNGEE. This CDR3 has 15 residues. The V end lost 3 bases, the J end lost 0 bases, and 12 bases lay between the germline ends. The CDR3 spells CASSGPTGMNTEAFF. Written as DNA, the CDR3 is TGTGCCAGCAGCGGGCCAACAGGGATGAACACTGAAGCTTTCTTT.

The chain joins TRBV6-1 to TRBJ1-2; D is perhaps TRBD1 (5 bases). Germline CDR1 and CDR2: MNHNS and SASEGT. Between the trimmed V and J ends, which lost 7 bases and 1 base, there was a span of 13 bases. The CDR3 runs 14 residues. The CDR3 DNA follows: TGTGCCAGCATTCCGACAGATAGTAACTATGGCTACACCTTC. It translates to CASIPTDSNYGYTF.

V is TRBV6-5 and J is TRBJ1-1, with a weak D call TRBD1 (5 bases). The CDR3 has 14 amino acids. The germline gives CDR1 MNHEY, CDR2 SVGAGI. V was shortened by 4 bases and J by 5 bases, with 14 bases between the two germline ends. The CDR3 DNA reads TGTGCCAGCAGTTGGGACGAAGGGGTGACTGAAGCTTTCTTT. It codes for CASSWDEGVTEAFF.

The CDR3 DNA is TGCAGTGCTGGGGGCAGACAGACCTACGAGCAGTACTTC. It specifies CSAGGRQTYEQYF. The J gene is TRBJ2-7, the V gene TRBV20-1, with D maybe TRBD1 (6 bases). This CDR3 has 13 amino acids. Deletions cut 5 bases from V and 2 bases from J, with 13 bases between. Germline lookup yields CDR1 DFQATT and CDR2 SNEGSKA (reference sequence).

This clonotype was counted a few times. The V gene is TRBV5-4, the J gene TRBJ1-1; tentative D call: TRBD1 (6 bases). This CDR3 has 14 amino acids. V lost 3 bases and J 4 bases, leaving 13 bases between the germline ends. Per germline, CDR1 SGHNT and CDR2 YYREEE (reference sequence). In DNA, the CDR3 is TGTGCCAGCAGCTCGTCGGGACACCTCACTGAAGCTTTCTTT. This codes for CASSSSGHLTEAFF.

This clonotype was counted ten times or more. This rearrangement joins TRBV19 to TRBJ1-5, with 10 bases matching TRBD1. V shed 5 bases and J 7 bases; nucleotides not matched to a gene: 5. Germline CDR1 LNHDA, CDR2 SQIVND (reference sequence). The length of the CDR3 is 14 residues. The DNA of the CDR3 is TGTGCCAGTAGTCGGACAGGGGGTGGACAGCCCCAGCATTTT. Amino acid sequence: CASSRTGGGQPQHF.

This clonotype was detected once. The junction does not match germline at one end; this may be a read error. The gene calls are TRBV7-2 and TRBJ1-2; possibly TRBD1 for D (5 bases). CDR3 size: 14 residues. CDR1 and CDR2 (germline): SGHTA, FQGNSA. Here the CDR3 reads CAGSLGPDYYGYTF. DNA for the CDR3: TGTGCCGGCAGCCTGGGGCCAGACTACTATGGCTACACCTTC.

With respect to this clonotype: One junction end disagrees with the germline gene, perhaps due to a read error. This rearrangement joins TRBV28 to TRBJ1-6, with TRBD1 as a possible D gene (6 bases). The CDR3 is made up of 16 amino acids. Germline CDR1 is MDHEN and CDR2 is SYDVKM. CDR3 loop: CASGQISDSYNSPLPF. Here the CDR3 DNA reads TGTGCCAGCGGACAGATATCGGACTCCTATAATTCACCCCTCCCCTTT.

V usage is TRBV29-1 and J usage is TRBJ1-1; D ambiguous. The CDR3 loop spans 13 amino acids. Deletions cut 7 bases from V and 6 bases from J, with 18 bases between. Germline CDR1 and CDR2: SQVTM and ANQGSEA. The CDR3 loop reads CSADGRTTPEAFF. CDR3 nucleotide sequence: TGCAGCGCCGACGGACGGACGACCCCTGAAGCTTTCTTT.

This chain joins TRBV7-6 and TRBJ2-7; D remains unclear. There are 12 residues in the CDR3. Germline V lookup: CDR1 SGHVS, CDR2 FNYEAQ. V lost 6 bases and J lost 2, with 8 bases in between. The CDR3 DNA reads TGTGCCAGCAGTGAGTACACCTACGAGCAGTACTTC. It codes for CASSEYTYEQYF.

This clonotype appeared many times. The chain recombines TRBV2 with TRBJ1-2; D gene ambiguous. The CDR3 has 14 amino acids. V dropped 1 base and J dropped 4 bases, with 10 bases sitting between them. Germline V gene lookup returns CDR1 SNHLY and CDR2 FYNNEI. CDR3 region: CASSEEALVYGYTF. CDR3 DNA: TGTGCCAGCAGTGAAGAGGCGCTTGTCTATGGCTACACCTTC.

This clonotype showed up many times. V usage is TRBV4-2 and J usage is TRBJ2-2; 7 positions agree with TRBD1. Germline assignment: CDR1 LGHNA and CDR2 YNFKEQ. The CDR3 contains 16 residues. J gave up 0 bases and V 1 base, and 2 bases lay outside the gene matches. CDR3 in DNA: TGTGCCAGCAGCCAAGGGGACAGTCCGAACACCGGGGAGCTGTTTTTT. As protein: CASSQGDSPNTGELFF.

This clonotype was observed many times. This chain joins TRBV5-1 and TRBJ2-5; TRBD2 matches 7 bases. V lost 1 base to trimming and J lost 5 bases; unmatched junction nucleotides: 5. The germline V gene encodes CDR1 SGHRS and CDR2 YFSETQ. CDR3 length equals 14 residues. Here the CDR3 DNA reads TGCGCCAGCAGCTTGCGGGCGGGAGATGAGACCCAGTACTTC. Translation gives CASSLRAGDETQYF. Together with reference TRBV5-1 and TRBJ2-5, the CDR3 gives the full variable domain: KAGVTQTPRYLIKTRGQQVTLSCSPISGHRSVSWYQQTPGQGLQFLFEYFSETQRNKGNFPGRFSGRQFSNSRSEMNVSTLELGDSALYLCASSLRAGDETQYFGPGTRLLVL.